The 26 T cell receptor beta chains below come from one sample, sequenced in a study of blood T cell repertoires in COVID-19. The method was immunoSEQ multiplex PCR; TCRdb's version includes in-frame clones alone and lacks a portion of them. Here the sample spans about 300,000 clones, about nine tenths being singletons. The sample taken for sequencing was PBMCs or T cells enriched from blood (not recorded which). These receptors all come from a young man who had recovered from COVID-19.

This sequence joins TRBV28 and TRBJ1-2; D remains unclear. CDR3 length: 13 amino acids. Looked up from germline, CDR1 is MDHEN and CDR2 is SYDVKM. The V gene lost 4 bases and the J gene lost 4 bases, with 10 bases spanning the gap. The CDR3 DNA is TGTGCCAGCAGTTCCCAATGGAGCTATGGCTACACCTTC. The encoded protein is CASSSQWSYGYTF.

The V gene is TRBV24-1, the J gene TRBJ2-3; 13 bases align to TRBD2. Trimming at V came to 1 base and at J to 5 bases, leaving 5 bases not matched to a gene. The germline V gene encodes CDR1 KGHDR and CDR2 SFDVKD. The CDR3 length is 17 residues. The CDR3 loop is CATSDFTSGGAVDTQYF. CDR3 sequence (DNA): TGTGCCACCAGTGATTTTACTAGCGGGGGGGCTGTAGATACGCAGTATTTT.

The chain's CDR3 is CASSPSGGVVWAFF. CDR3 sequence (DNA): TGTGCCAGCAGCCCCTCCGGAGGCGTGGTTTGGGCTTTCTTT. The V gene is TRBV13, the J gene TRBJ1-1; D is uncertain. Germline V gene lookup returns CDR1 PRHDT and CDR2 FYEKMQ (reference sequence). Trimming took 5 bases from V and 11 from J, leaving 21 bases between them. This CDR3 is built from 14 residues.

This clone was counted a single time. The rearrangement joins TRBV27 to TRBJ1-2; D not certain. V lost 5 bases, J lost 4 bases, and 17 bases lay in between. The CDR3 consists of 15 residues. Per germline, CDR1 MNHEY and CDR2 SMNVEV (reference sequence). CDR3 sequence reads: CASSPHSPPVYGYTF. Written as DNA, the CDR3 is TGTGCCAGCAGTCCCCACTCCCCACCTGTCTATGGCTACACCTTC.

The chain carries TRBV7-9 and TRBJ1-1; D is undetermined. Germline values: CDR1 SEHNR, CDR2 FQNEAQ (reference sequence). This CDR3 is built from 14 residues. The V gene lost 2 bases and the J gene lost 0 bases, with 7 bases spanning the gap. The chain's CDR3 is CASSLTLVNTEAFF. CDR3 in DNA: TGTGCCAGCAGCTTAACCCTAGTGAACACTGAAGCTTTCTTT.

CDR3 nucleotide sequence: TGTGCCAGCAGCTTAGTAGCGGGGGGAGATACGCAGTATTTT. Translation: CASSLVAGGDTQYF. The chain employs TRBV7-2 and TRBJ2-3; 10 bases fit TRBD2. The J segment lost 5 bases and the V segment lost 1 base, leaving 0 bases of the junction unmatched. This CDR3 has 14 residues. Germline loops: CDR1 SGHTA, CDR2 FQGNSA. Combining the CDR3 with reference TRBV7-2 and TRBJ2-3 gives the whole variable domain GAGVSQSPSNKVTEKGKDVELRCDPISGHTALYWYRQSLGQGLEFLIYFQGNSAPDKSGLPSDRFSAERTGGSVSTLTIQRTQQEDSAVYLCASSLVAGGDTQYFGPGTRLTVL.

The chain links TRBV14 to TRBJ2-3, with 7 positions matching TRBD2. This CDR3 comprises 15 residues. CDR1 is SGHDN, CDR2 FVKESK, per germline. Unmatched junction bases numbered 6, after V lost 4 bases and J lost 2 bases. In nucleotides, the CDR3 is TGTGCCAGCAGCCTACAACTAGCGTCCACAGATACGCAGTATTTT. This sequence encodes CASSLQLASTDTQYF.

This clone showed up just a few times. The genes are TRBV19 and TRBJ1-6; D is unclear. Germline CDR1 and CDR2: LNHDA and SQIVND (reference sequence). V was trimmed by 1 base and J by 14 bases, leaving 12 bases between them. This CDR3 is built from 13 residues. CDR3 DNA: TGTGCCAGTAGTATAGCCTACCCTCCAACCCTCCACTTT. Amino acid sequence: CASSIAYPPTLHF.

The chain has TRBV23-1 and TRBJ2-5; 7 nucleotides agree with TRBD1. TRBV23-1 is assigned to the ORF class and has an uncertain function. V was pared by 0 bases and J by 1 base, with 11 bases of the junction left unmatched. The CDR3 has 18 amino acids. DNA for the CDR3: TGCGCCAGCAGTCAATCGACTTCCAGGACAGGACCCCAAGAGACCCAGTACTTC. This gives the protein CASSQSTSRTGPQETQYF.

J is TRBJ2-1 and V is TRBV7-9, with 15 bases aligning to TRBD2. The V and J ends lost 4 bases and 1 base, in that order; junction bases with no gene match: 5. Germline CDR1 is SEHNR and CDR2 is FQNEAQ (reference sequence). The CDR3 runs to 18 residues. The CDR3 here is CASSYGLAGGVSYNEQFF. The CDR3 nucleotides are TGTGCCAGCAGCTACGGACTAGCGGGAGGGGTTTCCTACAATGAGCAGTTCTTC.

This chain connects TRBV5-1 to TRBJ1-4; maybe TRBD1 (5 bases). Germline CDR1 SGHRS, CDR2 YFSETQ. Trimming shortened V by 0 bases and J by 7 bases, and 13 bases separated the two germline ends. The CDR3 runs 15 residues. CDR3 coding DNA: TGCGCCAGCAGCTTGGCGCGGGGTAGGGGTGAAAAACTGTTTTTT. Amino acid sequence: CASSLARGRGEKLFF.

The chain has TRBV30 and TRBJ1-1; 9 bases map to TRBD1. The CDR3 is 13 amino acids. After removal of 7 bases from V and 5 bases from J, the junction contained 8 bases not matched to a gene. Germline assignment: CDR1 GTSNPN and CDR2 SVGIG (reference sequence). The CDR3 loop reads CAYAGTGRTEAFF. In DNA, the CDR3 is TGTGCCTATGCCGGGACAGGGAGAACTGAAGCTTTCTTT.

This clone was observed a single time. This chain uses TRBV27 with TRBJ2-1; 16 positions agree with TRBD2. The length of the CDR3 is 15 residues. Germline V gene sequence: CDR1 MNHEY, CDR2 SMNVEV (reference sequence). The ends lost 3 bases at V and 12 bases at J; junction bases unmatched: 5. CDR3 loop: CASSFSGTSGRAQFF. The DNA of the CDR3 is TGTGCCAGCAGTTTCAGTGGGACTAGCGGGAGGGCGCAGTTCTTC.

The chain carries TRBV18 and TRBJ1-1, with 7 bases lining up with TRBD1. The junction had 5 bases not matched to a gene; V was cut back by 10 bases and J by 0 bases. The CDR3 is 13 amino acids. Germline CDR1 reads KGHSH; CDR2 reads LQKENI. CDR3 in DNA: TGTGCCACCGTGGGACAGATGAACACTGAAGCTTTCTTT. This translates into CATVGQMNTEAFF.

V is TRBV18 and J is TRBJ2-7; 8 positions match TRBD1. This CDR3 contains 13 residues. The germline CDR1 and CDR2 sequences are KGHSH and LQKENI. The V segment lost 1 base and the J segment 6 bases; nucleotides outside the gene matches: 2. The CDR3 sequence: CASSPQDRAEQYF. The DNA for the CDR3 is TGTGCCAGCTCACCACAGGACAGGGCCGAGCAGTACTTC.

The count of this clone is one. The gene calls are TRBV19 and TRBJ2-3; 12 bases are shared with TRBD2. This CDR3 contains 18 residues. The junction had 12 bases not matched to a gene; V was cut back by 3 bases and J by 5 bases. CDR1 LNHDA and CDR2 SQIVND come from the germline V gene (reference sequence). The CDR3 nucleotides read TGTGCCAGTAGTATTATACTAGCGGGGGGAACCGGGGAAGATACGCAGTATTTT. Translation: CASSIILAGGTGEDTQYF.

The chain recombines TRBV3-1 (or the pseudogene TRBV3-2) with TRBJ2-5; maybe TRBD2 (5 bases). The germline V and J ends were trimmed by 4 bases and 1 base, with 19 bases remaining between them. CDR3 size: 17 residues. Germline CDR1 LGHDT, CDR2 YNNKEL (reference sequence). CDR3 in DNA: TGTGCCAGCAGCCTCCTACCACCCAGCGGAGGCCAAGAGACCCAGTACTTC. This translates into CASSLLPPSGGQETQYF.

This clone was picked up many times. The chain has TRBV10-3 and TRBJ2-3; TRBD2 might be the D (6 bases). Germline CDR1 and CDR2: ENHRY and SYGVKD. V was shortened by 5 bases and J by 5 bases, with 17 bases between the two germline ends. The CDR3 consists of 15 residues. CDR3 bases: TGTGCCATCAGTCTAGCCGGGGGAGTTCGAGATACGCAGTATTTT. As protein: CAISLAGGVRDTQYF.

V and J are TRBV7-9 and TRBJ1-1; D is uncertain. The germline V gene encodes CDR1 SEHNR and CDR2 FQNEAQ (reference sequence). This CDR3 region has 15 residues. V gave up 2 bases and J gave up 8 bases, with 18 bases separating them. The CDR3 region has the DNA TGTGCCAGCAGCTTAATGGACTTCCCGGATAGGGAAGCTTTCTTT. Translated: CASSLMDFPDREAFF.

This chain links TRBV2 with TRBJ1-2; 7 bases fit TRBD1. The length of the CDR3 is 14 residues. Per germline, CDR1 SNHLY and CDR2 FYNNEI. Trimming removed 7 bases from V and 2 bases from J; junction bases left unmatched: 7. The CDR3 DNA reads TGTGCCAGCACCCCGGGACAGCTGAACTATGGCTACACCTTC. It is translated as CASTPGQLNYGYTF. Based on the CDR3 plus reference TRBV2 and TRBJ1-2, the full variable domain is EPEVTQTPSHQVTQMGQEVILRCVPISNHLYFYWYRQILGQKVEFLVSFYNNEISEKSEIFDDQFSVERPDGSNFTLKIRSTKLEDSAMYFCASTPGQLNYGYTFGSGTRLTVV.

The chain joins TRBV7-8 to TRBJ1-1; a weak D match, TRBD1 (5 bases). CDR3 size: 15 residues. The V and J ends lost 0 bases and 4 bases respectively, with 12 bases between them. CDR1 SGHVS and CDR2 FQNEAQ come from the germline V gene. The chain's CDR3 is CASSLALEGVTEAFF. CDR3 in DNA: TGTGCCAGCAGCTTAGCGCTAGAAGGGGTCACTGAAGCTTTCTTT. The full variable domain, in which reference TRBV7-8 and TRBJ1-1 provide the parts outside the CDR3, is GAGVSQSPRYKVAKRGQDVALRCDPISGHVSLFWYQQALGQGPEFLTYFQNEAQLDKSGLPSDRFFAERPEGSVSTLKIQRTQQEDSAVYLCASSLALEGVTEAFFGQGTRLTVV.

The chain uses TRBV4-2 and TRBJ1-1, with TRBD1 identical over 12 bases. The germline V gene has CDR1 LGHNA and CDR2 YNFKEQ. Trimming took 6 bases from V and 1 from J; bases not matched to a gene: 6. The CDR3 extends over 16 amino acids. CDR3: CASRGQGALGNTEAFF. DNA for the CDR3: TGTGCCAGCAGGGGACAGGGGGCACTCGGGAACACTGAAGCTTTCTTT.

The CDR3 loop is CASSLDREYGYTF. DNA for the CDR3: TGTGCCAGCAGTTTAGACAGGGAGTATGGCTACACCTTC. The V gene is TRBV27, the J gene TRBJ1-2, with 7 bases aligning to TRBD1. CDR1 is MNHEY, CDR2 SMNVEV, per germline (reference sequence). J lost 5 bases, V lost 2 bases, and 2 bases had no gene match. CDR3 size: 13 residues.

V and J are TRBV24-1 and TRBJ2-2; TRBD1 aligns across 10 bases. The V segment lost 7 bases and the J segment 3 bases; nucleotides outside the gene matches: 7. Germline loops: CDR1 KGHDR, CDR2 SFDVKD. The CDR3 spans 16 residues. CDR3 bases: TGTGCCACCAGGAGCACCGGGACAGGGGACACCGGGGAGCTGTTTTTT. Its protein product is CATRSTGTGDTGELFF.

This clone has only one observation. The chain is built from TRBV14 and TRBJ1-4, with D perhaps TRBD1 (6 bases). Germline lookup yields CDR1 SGHDN and CDR2 FVKESK. This CDR3 has 16 residues. Trimming took 1 base from V and 8 from J, leaving 17 bases between them. Here the CDR3 reads CASSQGSHRVGEKLFF. CDR3 DNA: TGTGCCAGCAGCCAAGGGTCGCACAGGGTGGGCGAAAAACTGTTTTTT.

The CDR3 DNA reads TGTGCCAGCACCCAGAACCAGGGGAAGGGATTACCCCTCCACTTT. The encoded protein is CASTQNQGKGLPLHF. This chain connects TRBV5-4 to TRBJ1-6, with D maybe TRBD1 (6 bases). The V gene's germline CDR1 is SGHNT and CDR2 YYREEE (reference sequence). CDR3 size: 15 residues. Between the trimmed V and J ends, which lost 6 bases and 12 bases, there was a span of 22 bases.